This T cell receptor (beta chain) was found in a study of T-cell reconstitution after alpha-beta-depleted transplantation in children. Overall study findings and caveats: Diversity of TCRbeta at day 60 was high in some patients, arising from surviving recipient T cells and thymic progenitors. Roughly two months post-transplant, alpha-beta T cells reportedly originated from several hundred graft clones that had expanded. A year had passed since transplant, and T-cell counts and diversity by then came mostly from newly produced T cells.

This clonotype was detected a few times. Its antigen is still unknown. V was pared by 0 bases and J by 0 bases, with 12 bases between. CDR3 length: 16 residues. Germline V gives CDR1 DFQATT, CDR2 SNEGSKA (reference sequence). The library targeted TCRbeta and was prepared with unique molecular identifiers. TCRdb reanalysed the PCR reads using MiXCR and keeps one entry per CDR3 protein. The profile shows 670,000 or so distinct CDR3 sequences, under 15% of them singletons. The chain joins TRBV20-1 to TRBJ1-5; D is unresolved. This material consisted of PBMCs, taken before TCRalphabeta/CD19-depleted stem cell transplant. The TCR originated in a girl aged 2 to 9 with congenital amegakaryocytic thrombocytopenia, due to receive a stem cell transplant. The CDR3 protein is CSARDLPGNSNQPQHF. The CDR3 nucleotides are TGCAGTGCTAGAGATCTGCCCGGGAATAGCAATCAGCCCCAGCATTTT.